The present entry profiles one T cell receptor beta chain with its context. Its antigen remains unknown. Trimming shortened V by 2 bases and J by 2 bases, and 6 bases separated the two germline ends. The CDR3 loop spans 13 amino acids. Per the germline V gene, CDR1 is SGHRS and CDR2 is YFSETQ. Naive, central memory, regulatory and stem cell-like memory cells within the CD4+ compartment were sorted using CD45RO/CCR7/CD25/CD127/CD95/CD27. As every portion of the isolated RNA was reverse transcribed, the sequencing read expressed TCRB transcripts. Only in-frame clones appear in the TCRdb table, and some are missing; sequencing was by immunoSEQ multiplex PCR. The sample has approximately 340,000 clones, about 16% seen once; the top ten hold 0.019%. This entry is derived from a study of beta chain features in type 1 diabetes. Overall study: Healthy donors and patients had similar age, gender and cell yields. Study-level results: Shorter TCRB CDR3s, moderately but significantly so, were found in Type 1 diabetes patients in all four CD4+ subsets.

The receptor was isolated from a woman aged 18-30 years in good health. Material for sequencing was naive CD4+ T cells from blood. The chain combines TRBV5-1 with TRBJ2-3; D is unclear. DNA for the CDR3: TGCGCCAGCAGCTTATCAGACACAGATACGCAGTATTTT. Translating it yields CASSLSDTDTQYF. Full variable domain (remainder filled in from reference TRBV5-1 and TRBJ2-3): KAGVTQTPRYLIKTRGQQVTLSCSPISGHRSVSWYQQTPGQGLQFLFEYFSETQRNKGNFPGRFSGRQFSNSRSEMNVSTLELGDSALYLCASSLSDTDTQYFGPGTRLTVL.